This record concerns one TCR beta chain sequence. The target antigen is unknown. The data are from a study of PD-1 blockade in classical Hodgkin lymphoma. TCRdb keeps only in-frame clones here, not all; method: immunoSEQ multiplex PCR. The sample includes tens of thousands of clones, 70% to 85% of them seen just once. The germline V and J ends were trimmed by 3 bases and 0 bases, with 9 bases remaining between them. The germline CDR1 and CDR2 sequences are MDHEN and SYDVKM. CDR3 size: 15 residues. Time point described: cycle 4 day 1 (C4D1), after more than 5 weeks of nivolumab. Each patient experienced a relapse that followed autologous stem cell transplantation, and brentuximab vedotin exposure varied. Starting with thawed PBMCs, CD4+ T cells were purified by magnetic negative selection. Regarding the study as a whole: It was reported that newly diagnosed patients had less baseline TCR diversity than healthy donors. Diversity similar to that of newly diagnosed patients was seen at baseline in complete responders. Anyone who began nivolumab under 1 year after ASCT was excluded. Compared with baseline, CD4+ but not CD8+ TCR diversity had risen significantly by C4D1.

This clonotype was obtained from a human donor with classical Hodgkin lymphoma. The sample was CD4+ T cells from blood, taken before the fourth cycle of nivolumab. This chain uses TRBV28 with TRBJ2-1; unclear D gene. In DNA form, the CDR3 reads TGTGCCAGCAGTTTCTTAAGGGCCTCCTACAATGAGCAGTTCTTC. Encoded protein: CASSFLRASYNEQFF.